These 10 T cell receptor beta chains originate from one sample sequenced in a study of control samples from healthy donors and cancer patients. The protocol was immunoSEQ multiplex PCR, while the TCRdb copy is restricted to in-frame clones and leaves out a portion. This sample carries nearly 200,000 clones, approximately 91% of them seen once, and the ten largest clones take over 1.5%. The source material was blood. These receptors came from a man aged 25 to 40 in good health.

The gene calls are TRBV21-1 and TRBJ1-2. TRBV21-1 is noted as a pseudogene. This CDR3 region has 15 residues. The CDR3 is CASSKVPWRRYGYTF. The CDR3 coding sequence is TGTGCCAGCAGCAAAGTTCCATGGCGGCGCTATGGCTACACCTTC.

The chain employs TRBV10-2 and TRBJ2-3, with TRBD2 identical over 7 bases. Germline V gene sequence: CDR1 WSHSY, CDR2 SAAADI. The CDR3 totals 15 residues. Trimming at V came to 3 bases and at J to 3 bases, leaving 6 bases not matched to a gene. The CDR3 DNA sequence: TGCGCCAGCAGTGACGTGGGACTACCTACAGATACGCAGTATTTT. Residues: CASSDVGLPTDTQYF.

The CDR3 coding sequence is TGTGCCAGCAGCCAAAAAGTAACCGGGAGAGGGGGGCGAAACACCATATATTTT. Its translation: CASSQKVTGRGGRNTIYF. The rearrangement joins TRBV3-1 (or the pseudogene TRBV3-2) to TRBJ1-3, with a possible D match to TRBD1 (6 bases). This CDR3 contains 18 residues. Germline CDR1 reads LGHDT; CDR2 reads YNNKEL (reference sequence). V was pared by 2 bases and J by 5 bases, with 22 bases between.

V gene TRBV2 combines with J gene TRBJ2-5, with D possibly being TRBD2 (6 bases). Per germline, CDR1 SNHLY and CDR2 FYNNEI. The CDR3 spans 16 residues. The V and J ends lost 6 bases and 1 base respectively, with 18 bases between them. The CDR3 protein is CASRVGGKGSQETQYF. Written as DNA, the CDR3 is TGTGCCAGCAGGGTGGGGGGAAAGGGGTCCCAAGAGACCCAGTACTTC.

The chain recombines TRBV9 with TRBJ1-2, with 8 bases lining up with TRBD1. Germline V gene sequence: CDR1 SGDLS, CDR2 YYNGEE. There are 14 residues in the CDR3. Trimming took 2 bases from V and 6 from J; bases not matched to a gene: 6. This CDR3 is CASSVRTGWNGYTF. The CDR3 DNA follows: TGTGCCAGCAGCGTGAGGACAGGGTGGAATGGCTACACCTTC.

The chain employs TRBV5-6 and TRBJ2-7; possible D gene TRBD1, 7 bases. CDR3 length: 14 residues. Trimming left V 4 bases short and J 5 bases short, with 16 bases between. Per the germline V gene, CDR1 is SGHDT and CDR2 is YYEEEE. CDR3 in amino acids: CASSPTAGQNEQYF. The CDR3 coding sequence is TGTGCCAGCAGCCCAACCGCGGGACAGAACGAGCAGTACTTC.

The chain combines TRBV27 with TRBJ2-5, with D tentatively TRBD1 (6 bases). The V end was cut by 4 bases, the J end by 5 bases, with 17 bases between. Germline values: CDR1 MNHEY, CDR2 SMNVEV (reference sequence). CDR3 length equals 15 residues. For the CDR3, the DNA is TGTGCCAGCAGTTCAAACCACAGGGACAAGGAGACCCAGTACTTC. This translates into CASSSNHRDKETQYF.

CDR3 sequence (DNA): TGTGCCAGCAGACCACCTTTGTTGGTTGATACGTCTCGTGAGCAGTACTTC. Translated: CASRPPLLVDTSREQYF. This chain joins TRBV28 and TRBJ2-7; the D is unclear. The ends were cut back, 6 bases at V and 7 bases at J, with 28 bases in the middle. This CDR3 region has 17 residues. Germline V gene lookup returns CDR1 MDHEN and CDR2 SYDVKM.

The J gene is TRBJ2-7, the V gene TRBV3-1 (or the pseudogene TRBV3-2); TRBD1 is a possible D gene (5 bases). The germline gives CDR1 LGHDT, CDR2 YNNKEL (reference sequence). Trimming took off 7 bases at V and 0 bases at J, with 19 bases between the two ends. CDR3 length equals 16 residues. The CDR3 protein is CASTQGGPGISYEQYF. The CDR3 DNA reads TGTGCCAGCACCCAGGGTGGTCCGGGCATCTCCTACGAGCAGTACTTC.

This clone appeared many times. V gene TRBV4-1 combines with J gene TRBJ2-1, with 11 bases that match TRBD2. The germline V gene has CDR1 MGHRA and CDR2 YSYEKL. V trimming: 3 bases; J trimming: 7 bases; junction bases outside the gene matches: 8. The CDR3 covers 16 residues. CDR3 sequence reads: CASSQTASGGQNEQFF. The CDR3 DNA follows: TGCGCCAGCAGCCAGACTGCTAGCGGGGGGCAGAATGAGCAGTTCTTC.